Ten or more counts support the clone carrying this T cell receptor (beta chain). The antigen is undetermined. The data were taken from a study of molecular identifiers for immune sequencing clone quantification. From the PCR reads, TCRdb called clonotypes with MiXCR, one entry per CDR3 protein. Among around 480,000 distinct CDR3 sequences listed, around a fifth were seen once. V gave up 1 base and J gave up 5 bases; unmatched junction bases: 7. The CDR3 sequence is 14 residues long. Germline V gene lookup returns CDR1 SQVTM and CDR2 ANQGSEA. Whole-study findings and limits: The study found clones above 20 RNA copies held over 98% of effector molecules and under 1% in naive cells.

The J gene is TRBJ1-1, the V gene TRBV29-1; TRBD1 aligns across 7 bases. The source material was naive CD8+ T cells from blood, with Jurkat cell RNA spiked in. The subset is: FACS-sorted CD8+CD4-CCR7+CD45RA+ naive T cells. The receptor comes from a human donor in good health. Some libraries in this study had Jurkat cell RNA spiked in. The chain's CDR3 is CSVEAKTGITEAFF. The CDR3 nucleotides read TGCAGCGTTGAAGCAAAGACAGGGATAACTGAAGCTTTCTTT.